This T cell receptor (beta chain) stems from a study of technical replicates of blood from a handful of donors. Repertoires were generated with immunoSEQ multiplex PCR, while TCRdb's copy carries only in-frame clones and drops some. The data show roughly 50,000 clones, around 93% seen once. Trimming pared 2 bases from V and 4 bases from J, leaving 6 bases between. CDR1 is SGHTA and CDR2 is FQGNSA in the germline V gene. This CDR3 has 13 amino acids. Input material: PBMCs. The receptor was isolated from a human donor in good health. Some clones in this sample may be carry-over from other donors' samples. V gene TRBV7-2 combines with J gene TRBJ1-3; D gene uncertain. DNA for the CDR3: TGTGCCAGCAGCTTATCACGGGGAAACACCATATATTTT. Encoded protein: CASSLSRGNTIYF.